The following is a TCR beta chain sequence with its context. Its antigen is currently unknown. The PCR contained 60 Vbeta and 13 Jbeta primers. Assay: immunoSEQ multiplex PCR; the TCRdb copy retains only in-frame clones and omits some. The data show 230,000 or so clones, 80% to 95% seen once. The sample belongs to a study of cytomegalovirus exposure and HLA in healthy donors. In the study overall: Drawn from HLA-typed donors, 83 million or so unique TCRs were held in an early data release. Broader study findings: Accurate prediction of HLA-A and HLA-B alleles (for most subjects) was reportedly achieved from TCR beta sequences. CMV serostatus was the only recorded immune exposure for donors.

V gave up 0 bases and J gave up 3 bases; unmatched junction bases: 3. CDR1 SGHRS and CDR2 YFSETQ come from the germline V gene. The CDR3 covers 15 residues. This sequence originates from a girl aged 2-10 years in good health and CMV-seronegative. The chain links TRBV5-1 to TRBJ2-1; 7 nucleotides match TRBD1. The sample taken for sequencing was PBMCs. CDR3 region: CASSLGQGVYNEQFF. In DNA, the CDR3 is TGCGCCAGCAGCTTGGGACAGGGAGTCTACAATGAGCAGTTCTTC.